The following is a TCR beta chain sequence with its context. Its target is not known. This sample is part of a study of CD8 T cells in ankylosing spondylitis. Whole-study findings and limits: Disease-associated clones were reportedly significantly overrepresented in matched ankylosing spondylitis synovial fluid. With a CD8+ phenotype, disease-linked clones were relatively rare in peripheral blood. What appeared characteristic of ankylosing spondylitis blood was a TCR beta motif of eight highly homologous variants. In the blood and synovial fluid of reactive arthritis, some motif variants had been previously reported.

This CDR3 is built from 14 residues. CDR1 is DFQATT and CDR2 is SNEGSKA in the germline V gene (reference sequence). V was cut by 6 bases and J by 2 bases, with 17 bases left in between. Preparation of TCR beta libraries was done by quantitative 5'-RACE with molecular barcodes. TCRdb re-called the 5' RACE reads with MiXCR, one entry per CDR3 protein. The sample lists fewer than 450,000 distinct CDR3 sequences; under 20% were seen once. Sequenced: blood, either unsorted or a sorted T cell fraction (not recorded which). This receptor was obtained from a male donor with ankylosing spondylitis. The V and J genes are TRBV20-1 and TRBJ2-7; D is possibly TRBD2 (5 bases). The CDR3 coding sequence is TGCAGTGCGTCGCTAGCTGGTTCCCCCTACGAGCAGTACTTC. It yields the protein CSASLAGSPYEQYF.